This T cell receptor (beta chain) was observed in a study of blood T cell repertoires in COVID-19. Looking at the study overall: From T cells, B-cell-depleted T cells, or PBMCs came the material, which was cDNA or gDNA.

The method was immunoSEQ multiplex PCR; TCRdb's version includes in-frame clones alone and lacks a portion of them. Of a few hundred thousand clones in the sample, about nine tenths were seen once. The germline gives CDR1 SNHLY, CDR2 FYNNEI. The CDR3 is made up of 15 amino acids. V trimming: 2 bases; J trimming: 10 bases; junction bases outside the gene matches: 10. Sequenced sample: peripheral blood. The receptor was derived from a woman in her twenties or thirties with active or convalescent COVID-19. This chain links TRBV2 with TRBJ1-4; 7 nucleotides match TRBD1. The CDR3 DNA sequence: TGTGCCAGCAGTGAAAACCGACAGGGAAAGCGAAAACTGTTTTTT. Translation gives CASSENRQGKRKLFF.